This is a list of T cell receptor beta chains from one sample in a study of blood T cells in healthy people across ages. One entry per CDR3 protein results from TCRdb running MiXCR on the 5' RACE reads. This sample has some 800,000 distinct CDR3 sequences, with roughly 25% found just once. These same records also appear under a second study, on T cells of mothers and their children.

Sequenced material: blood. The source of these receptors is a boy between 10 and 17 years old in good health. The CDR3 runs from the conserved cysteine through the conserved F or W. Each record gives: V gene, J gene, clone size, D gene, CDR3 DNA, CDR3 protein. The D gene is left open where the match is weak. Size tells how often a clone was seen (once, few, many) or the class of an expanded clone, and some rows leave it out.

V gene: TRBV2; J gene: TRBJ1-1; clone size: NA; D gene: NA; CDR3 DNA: TGCGCCAGCAGTGAACAAATGAGATATAACACTGAAGCTTTCTTT; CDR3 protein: CASSEQMRYNTEAFF
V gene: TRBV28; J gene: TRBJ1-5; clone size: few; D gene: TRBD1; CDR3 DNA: TGTGCCAGCAGTTTACCCGACAGGGACAATCAGCCCCAGCATTTT; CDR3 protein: CASSLPDRDNQPQHF
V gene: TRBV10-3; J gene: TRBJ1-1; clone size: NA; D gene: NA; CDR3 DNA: TGTGCCATCAGTGAGGGTCTTGGGGGGCGTGAAGAAGCTTCCTTT; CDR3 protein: CAISEGLGGREEASF
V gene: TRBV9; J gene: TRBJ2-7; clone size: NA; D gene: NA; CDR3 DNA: TGTGCCAGCAGCGATACAGGGGAGGACGAGCAGTACTTC; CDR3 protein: CASSDTGEDEQYF
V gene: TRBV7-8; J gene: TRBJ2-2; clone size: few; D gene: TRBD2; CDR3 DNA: TGTGCCAGCAGCCCTAATCCTAGCGGGAGTACCGGGGAGCTGTTTTTT; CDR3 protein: CASSPNPSGSTGELFF
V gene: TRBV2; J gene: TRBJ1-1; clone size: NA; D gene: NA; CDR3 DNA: TGTGCCAGCAGTAACCCAGGGGCCGAAGCTTTCTTT; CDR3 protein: CASSNPGAEAFF
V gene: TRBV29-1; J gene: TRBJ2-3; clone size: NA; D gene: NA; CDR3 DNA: TGCAGCGTTGAACCCGGACGGGGGAGCACAGATACGCAGTATTTT; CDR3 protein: CSVEPGRGSTDTQYF
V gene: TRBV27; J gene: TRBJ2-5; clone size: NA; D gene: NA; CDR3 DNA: TGTGCCAGCAGACTGGTGGGGGACTCCCACTACAATGAGCGGCTCTTC; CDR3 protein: CASRLVGDSHYNERLF
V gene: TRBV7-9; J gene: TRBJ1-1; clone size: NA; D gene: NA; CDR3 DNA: TGTGCCAGCAGGTCACAGGGGAACACTGAAGCTTTCTTT; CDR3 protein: CASRSQGNTEAFF
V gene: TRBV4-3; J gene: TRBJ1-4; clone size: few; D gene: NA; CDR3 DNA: TGCGCCAGCAGCCAAGATAAGTTAGGGGAACTGTTTTTT; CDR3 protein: CASSQDKLGELFF
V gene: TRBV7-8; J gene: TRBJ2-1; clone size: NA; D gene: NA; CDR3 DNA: TGTGCCAGCAGCTTAGTGGCTAGCTCATATGAGCAGTTCTTC; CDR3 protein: CASSLVASSYEQFF
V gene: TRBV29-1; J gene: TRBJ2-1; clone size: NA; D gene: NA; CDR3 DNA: TGCAGCGTTGACCGACAGGGAGGACATCAGTTCTTC; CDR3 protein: CSVDRQGGHQFF
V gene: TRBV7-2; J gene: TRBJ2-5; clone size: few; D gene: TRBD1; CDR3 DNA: TGTGCCAGCAGCCGTACAGGGGACAGGGAGACCCAGTACTTC; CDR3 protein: CASSRTGDRETQYF
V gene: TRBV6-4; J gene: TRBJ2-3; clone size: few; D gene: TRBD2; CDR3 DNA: TGTGCCAGCAGTGTAGCGGGGGGGCCAGATACGCAGTATTTT; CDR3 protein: CASSVAGGPDTQYF
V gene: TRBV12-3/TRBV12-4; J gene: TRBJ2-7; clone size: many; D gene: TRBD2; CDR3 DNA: TGTGCCAGCACCCTTCTTCCCCTAGCGGGAGTCGTCCACGAGCAGTACTTC; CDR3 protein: CASTLLPLAGVVHEQYF
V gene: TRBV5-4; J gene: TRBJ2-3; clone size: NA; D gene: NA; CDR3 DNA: TGTGCCAGCAGCAACCAACCGGGACTTAGCACAGATACGCAGTATTTT; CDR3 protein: CASSNQPGLSTDTQYF
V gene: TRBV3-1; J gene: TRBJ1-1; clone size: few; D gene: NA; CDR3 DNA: TGTGCCAGCAGCCAAGTCCCAGCTATGAACACTGAAGCTTTCTTT; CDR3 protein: CASSQVPAMNTEAFF
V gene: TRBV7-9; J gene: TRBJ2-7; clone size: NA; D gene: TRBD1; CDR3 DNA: TGTGCCAGCAGCTTATTCCCGAACCCGGGACAGGGGAGTCCCTACGAGCAGTACTTC; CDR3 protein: CASSLFPNPGQGSPYEQYF
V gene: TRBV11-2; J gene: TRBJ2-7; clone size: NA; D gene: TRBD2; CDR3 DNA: TGTGCCAGCAGCGTCACCGGGACTAACCTCTACGAGCAGTACTTC; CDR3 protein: CASSVTGTNLYEQYF
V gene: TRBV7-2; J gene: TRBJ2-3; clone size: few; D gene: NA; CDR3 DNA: TGTGCCAGCAGCAAGGACAGCGTTAGCACAGATACGCAGTATTTT; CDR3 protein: CASSKDSVSTDTQYF
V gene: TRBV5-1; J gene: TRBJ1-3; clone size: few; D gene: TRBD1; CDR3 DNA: TGCGCCAGCAGCGACCTACAGGGGGCTGCTGGAAACACCATATATTTT; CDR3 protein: CASSDLQGAAGNTIYF
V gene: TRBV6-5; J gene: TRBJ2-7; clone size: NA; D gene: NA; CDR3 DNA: TGTGCCAGCAGTTGGGCTCCCCAGACTAGGTACGAGCAGTACTTC; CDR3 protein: CASSWAPQTRYEQYF
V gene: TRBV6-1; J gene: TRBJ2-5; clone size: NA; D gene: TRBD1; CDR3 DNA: TGTGCCAGCAGCCGACAGGGGTCCAGTCAAGAGACCCAGTACTTC; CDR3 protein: CASSRQGSSQETQYF